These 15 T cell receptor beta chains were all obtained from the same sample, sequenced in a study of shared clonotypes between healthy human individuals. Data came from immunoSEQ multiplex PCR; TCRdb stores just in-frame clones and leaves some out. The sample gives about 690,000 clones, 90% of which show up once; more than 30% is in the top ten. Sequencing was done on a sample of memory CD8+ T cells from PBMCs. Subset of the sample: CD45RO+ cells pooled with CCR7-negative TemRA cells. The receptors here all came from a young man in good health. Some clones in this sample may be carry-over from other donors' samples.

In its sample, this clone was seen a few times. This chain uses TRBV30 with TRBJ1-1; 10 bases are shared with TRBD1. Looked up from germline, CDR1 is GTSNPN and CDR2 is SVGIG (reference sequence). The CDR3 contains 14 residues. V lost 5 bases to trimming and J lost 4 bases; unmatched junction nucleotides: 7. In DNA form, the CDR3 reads TGTGCCTGGGGACAGGGGGAGGATAGCACTGAAGCTTTCTTT. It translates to CAWGQGEDSTEAFF.

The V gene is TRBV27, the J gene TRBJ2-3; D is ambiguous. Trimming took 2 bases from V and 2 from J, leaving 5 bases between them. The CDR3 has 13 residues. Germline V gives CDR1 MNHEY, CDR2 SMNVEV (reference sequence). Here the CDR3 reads CASSLIPTDTQYF. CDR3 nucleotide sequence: TGTGCCAGCAGTTTAATCCCCACAGATACGCAGTATTTT.

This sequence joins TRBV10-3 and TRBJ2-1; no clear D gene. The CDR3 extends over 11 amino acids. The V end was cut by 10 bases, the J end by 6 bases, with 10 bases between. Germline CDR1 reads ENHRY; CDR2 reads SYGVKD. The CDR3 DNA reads TGTGCCACCCTAACGGCCAATGAGCAGTTCTTC. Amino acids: CATLTANEQFF.

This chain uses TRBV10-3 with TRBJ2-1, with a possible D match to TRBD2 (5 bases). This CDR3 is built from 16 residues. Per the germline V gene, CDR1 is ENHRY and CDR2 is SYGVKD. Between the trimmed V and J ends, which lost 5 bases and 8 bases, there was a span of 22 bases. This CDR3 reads CAISSPRAHQTHEQFF. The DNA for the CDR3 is TGTGCCATCAGTTCACCGAGGGCCCACCAGACCCATGAGCAGTTCTTC.

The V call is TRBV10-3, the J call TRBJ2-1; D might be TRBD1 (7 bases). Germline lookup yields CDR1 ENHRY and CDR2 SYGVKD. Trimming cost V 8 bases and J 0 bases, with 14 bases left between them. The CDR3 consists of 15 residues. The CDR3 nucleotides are TGTGCCATCGGGGGCGGGGACAGCTCCTACAATGAGCAGTTCTTC. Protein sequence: CAIGGGDSSYNEQFF.

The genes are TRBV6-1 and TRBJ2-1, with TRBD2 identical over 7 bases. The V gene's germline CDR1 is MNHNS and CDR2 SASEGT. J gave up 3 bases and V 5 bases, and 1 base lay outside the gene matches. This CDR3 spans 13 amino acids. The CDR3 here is CASSRGGYNEQFF. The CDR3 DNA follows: TGTGCCAGCAGTCGCGGGGGCTACAATGAGCAGTTCTTC.

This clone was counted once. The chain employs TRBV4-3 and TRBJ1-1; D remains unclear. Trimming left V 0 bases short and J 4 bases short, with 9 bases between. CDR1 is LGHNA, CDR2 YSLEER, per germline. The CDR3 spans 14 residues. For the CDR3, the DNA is TGCGCCAGCAGCCAAGAACCATCAACCACTGAAGCTTTCTTT. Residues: CASSQEPSTTEAFF.

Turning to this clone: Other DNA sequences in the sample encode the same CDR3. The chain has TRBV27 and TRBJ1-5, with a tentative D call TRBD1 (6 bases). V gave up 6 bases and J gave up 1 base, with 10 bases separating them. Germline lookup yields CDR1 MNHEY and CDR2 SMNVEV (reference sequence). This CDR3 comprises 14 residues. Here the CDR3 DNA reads TGTGCCAGCAGCTTAACAGGGAGCAATCAGCCCCAGCATTTT. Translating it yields CASSLTGSNQPQHF.

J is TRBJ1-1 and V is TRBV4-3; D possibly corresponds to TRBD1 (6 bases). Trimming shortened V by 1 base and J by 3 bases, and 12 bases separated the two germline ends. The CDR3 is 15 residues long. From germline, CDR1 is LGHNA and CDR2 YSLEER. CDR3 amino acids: CASSQGGEGDTEAFF. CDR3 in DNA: TGCGCCAGCAGCCAAGGGGGGGAGGGGGACACTGAAGCTTTCTTT.

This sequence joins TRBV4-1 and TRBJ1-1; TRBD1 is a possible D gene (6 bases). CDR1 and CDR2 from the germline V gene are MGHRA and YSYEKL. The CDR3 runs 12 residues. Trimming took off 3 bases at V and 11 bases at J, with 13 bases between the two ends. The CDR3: CASSHFRRGAFF. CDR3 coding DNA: TGCGCCAGCAGCCACTTCCGGAGGGGGGCTTTCTTT.

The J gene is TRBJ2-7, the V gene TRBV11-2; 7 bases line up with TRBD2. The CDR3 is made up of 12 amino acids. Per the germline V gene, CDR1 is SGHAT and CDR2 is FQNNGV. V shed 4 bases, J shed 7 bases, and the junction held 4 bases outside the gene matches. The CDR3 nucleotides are TGTGCCAGCAGCTCGGACGGGAGGGAGCAGTACTTC. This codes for CASSSDGREQYF.

Here the CDR3 reads CASTGGAEAFF. The CDR3 DNA sequence: TGTGCCTCTACAGGGGGGGCTGAAGCTTTCTTT. The chain employs TRBV6-6 and TRBJ1-1; TRBD1 aligns across 8 bases. The CDR3 spans 11 residues. Germline CDR1 reads MNHNY; CDR2 reads SVGAGI (reference sequence). Unmatched junction bases numbered 5, after V lost 11 bases and J lost 6 bases.

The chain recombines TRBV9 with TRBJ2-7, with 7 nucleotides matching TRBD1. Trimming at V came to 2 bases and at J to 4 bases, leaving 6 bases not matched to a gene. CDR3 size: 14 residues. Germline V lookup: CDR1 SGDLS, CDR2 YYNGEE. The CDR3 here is CASSVSGTAYEQYF. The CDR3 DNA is TGTGCCAGCAGCGTGTCCGGGACAGCTTACGAGCAGTACTTC.

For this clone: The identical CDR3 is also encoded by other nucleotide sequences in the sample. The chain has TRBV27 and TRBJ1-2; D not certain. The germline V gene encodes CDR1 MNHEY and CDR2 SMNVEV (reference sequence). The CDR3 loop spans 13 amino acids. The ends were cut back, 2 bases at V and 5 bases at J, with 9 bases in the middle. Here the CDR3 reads CASSLTRAYGYTF. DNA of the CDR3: TGTGCCAGCAGTTTAACAAGGGCTTATGGCTACACCTTC.

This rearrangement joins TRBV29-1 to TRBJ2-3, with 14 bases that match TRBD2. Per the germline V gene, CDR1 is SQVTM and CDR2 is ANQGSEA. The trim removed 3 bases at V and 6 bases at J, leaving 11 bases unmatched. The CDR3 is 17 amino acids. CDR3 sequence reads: CSVEFLMTSGRADTQYF. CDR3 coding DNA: TGCAGCGTTGAGTTTCTAATGACTAGCGGGAGGGCCGATACGCAGTATTTT.